This T cell receptor (beta chain) is drawn from a study of blood T cells in healthy people across ages. Combining a sample-barcoded 5' primer with a J-beta primer mix, a second PCR ran for roughly 6 to 11 cycles. TCRdb reprocessed the 5' RACE reads via MiXCR and lists one record per CDR3 protein. The sample lists 600,000 to 650,000 distinct CDR3 sequences; around 54% were seen once. V lost 5 bases, J lost 10 bases, and 9 bases stayed unmatched. Germline assignment: CDR1 SQVTM and CDR2 ANQGSEA. CDR3 length: 13 residues. This TCR was sampled from a man in his sixties in good health. The rearrangement uses TRBV29-1 and TRBJ2-1; 9 nucleotides line up with TRBD1. Specimen: blood. The CDR3 is CSVLTTGGGEQFF. The CDR3 DNA is TGCAGCGTTCTCACCACAGGGGGCGGGGAGCAGTTCTTC.